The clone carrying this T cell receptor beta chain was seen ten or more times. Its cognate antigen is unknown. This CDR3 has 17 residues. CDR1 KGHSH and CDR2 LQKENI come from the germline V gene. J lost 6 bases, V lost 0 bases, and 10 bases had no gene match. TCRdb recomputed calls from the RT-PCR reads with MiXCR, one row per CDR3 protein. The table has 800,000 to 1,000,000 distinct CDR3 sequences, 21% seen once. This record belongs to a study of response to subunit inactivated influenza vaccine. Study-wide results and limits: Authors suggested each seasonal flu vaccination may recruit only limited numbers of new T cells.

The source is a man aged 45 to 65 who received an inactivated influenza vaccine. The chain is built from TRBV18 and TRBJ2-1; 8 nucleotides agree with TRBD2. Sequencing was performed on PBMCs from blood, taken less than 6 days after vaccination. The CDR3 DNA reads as TGTGCCAGCTCACCACCCGCCGGGACTAGAAGGGGCAATGAGCAGTTCTTC. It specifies CASSPPAGTRRGNEQFF.